Listed here are 21 T cell receptor beta chains from one sample, sequenced in a study of blood T cells in healthy people across ages. The use of a sample-barcoded 5' primer and a J-beta primer mix characterized a second PCR of about 7 to 12 cycles. TCRdb re-derived calls from the 5' RACE reads in MiXCR, one entry per CDR3 protein. The sample has nearly 800,000 distinct CDR3 sequences, roughly three fifths seen once. Sequenced: blood. These receptors were collected from a man in his forties in good health.

The chain combines TRBV29-1 with TRBJ1-6; 7 bases match TRBD1. CDR3 length: 13 amino acids. Looked up from germline, CDR1 is SQVTM and CDR2 is ANQGSEA. J gave up 8 bases and V 4 bases, and 5 bases lay outside the gene matches. For the CDR3, the DNA is TGCAGCGTTGGACAGGGAAGGGATTCACCCCTCCACTTT. Translation gives CSVGQGRDSPLHF.

This clonotype has just a few counts. This chain joins TRBV2 and TRBJ2-1, with D possibly being TRBD2 (5 bases). Trimming took off 2 bases at V and 4 bases at J, with 12 bases between the two ends. Germline loops: CDR1 SNHLY, CDR2 FYNNEI. The CDR3 is made up of 15 amino acids. CDR3 sequence: CASSERLDFYNEQFF. The DNA of the CDR3 is TGTGCCAGCAGTGAAAGGCTGGACTTTTACAATGAGCAGTTCTTC.

The rearrangement links TRBV29-1 to TRBJ1-1; 8 nucleotides line up with TRBD1. The CDR3 runs to 15 residues. Trimming at V came to 3 bases and at J to 11 bases, leaving 17 bases not matched to a gene. Germline lookup yields CDR1 SQVTM and CDR2 ANQGSEA. Here the CDR3 DNA reads TGCAGCGTTGACAACTCTCCGGGGCAGGGGGCAGGTGCTTTCTTT. Translating gives CSVDNSPGQGAGAFF. Full variable domain (remainder filled in from reference TRBV29-1 and TRBJ1-1): SAVISQKPSRDICQRGTSLTIQCQVDSQVTMMFWYRQQPGQSLTLIATANQGSEATYESGFVIDKFPISRPNLTFSTLTVSNMSPEDSSIYLCSVDNSPGQGAGAFFGQGTRLTVV.

V gene TRBV6-2 or TRBV6-3 combines with J gene TRBJ1-2, with 8 bases aligning to TRBD1. Germline trimming cut 7 bases from V and 8 bases from J; bases unmatched to any gene: 12. The CDR3 extends over 14 amino acids. Looked up from germline, CDR1 is MNHEY and CDR2 is SVGEGT. This CDR3 reads CASTATGAYGGYTF. The CDR3 region has the DNA TGTGCCAGCACCGCGACAGGGGCCTATGGGGGCTACACCTTC.

In this sample, this clonotype turned up a few times. The rearrangement links TRBV3-1 to TRBJ2-3; weak D call: TRBD2 (5 bases). CDR1 is LGHDT and CDR2 is YNNKEL in the germline V gene (reference sequence). V lost 3 bases, J lost 1 base, and 8 bases lay in between. This CDR3 region has 14 residues. CDR3 loop: CASSQRARTDTQYF. The CDR3 nucleotides are TGTGCCAGCAGCCAGCGGGCTCGCACAGATACGCAGTATTTT.

The rearrangement links TRBV3-1 to TRBJ2-4, with TRBD2 matching 8 bases. V lost 2 bases, J lost 11 bases, and 11 bases stayed unmatched. The germline CDR1 and CDR2 sequences are LGHDT and YNNKEL (reference sequence). This CDR3 is built from 15 residues. The CDR3: CASSQLTSGSSVQYF. Written as DNA, the CDR3 is TGTGCCAGCAGCCAACTAACTAGCGGAAGTAGCGTTCAGTACTTC.

A few counts support this clonotype. The chain couples TRBV7-9 to TRBJ2-7; D unclear. Deletions cut 5 bases from V and 2 bases from J, with 13 bases between. CDR1 is SEHNR, CDR2 FQNEAQ, per germline (reference sequence). The CDR3 sequence is 14 residues long. The CDR3 region is CASSSPAHPYEQYF. CDR3 nucleotides: TGTGCCAGCAGCAGTCCTGCGCACCCCTACGAGCAGTACTTC.

In nucleotides, the CDR3 is TGTGCCAGCAGTAGCGGTTGGTCCTACGAGCAGTACTTC. This sequence encodes CASSSGWSYEQYF. The chain recombines TRBV7-9 with TRBJ2-7; possibly TRBD2 for D (6 bases). Trimming cost V 6 bases and J 1 base, with 10 bases left between them. There are 13 residues in the CDR3. In germline, CDR1 is SEHNR, CDR2 FQNEAQ (reference sequence).

Notes on this clonotype: One end of the junction does not line up with germline, which may come from a read error. This chain uses TRBV15 with TRBJ2-3; D gene ambiguous. The CDR3 runs 16 residues. Germline CDR1 and CDR2: LNHNV and YYDKDF (reference sequence). CDR3 coding DNA: TGTGCCACCGGCAGAGATTCCGGAAAAGGTTCAGATACGCAGTATTTT. It is translated as CATGRDSGKGSDTQYF.

This chain connects TRBV12-3 or TRBV12-4 to TRBJ1-6, with a possible D match to TRBD1 (6 bases). CDR3 length: 14 residues. Trimming removed 6 bases at V and 7 bases at J, with 13 bases between. In DNA form, the CDR3 reads TGTGCCAGCAGCTGGGACATTGGCAATTCACCCCTCCACTTT. Translated: CASSWDIGNSPLHF.

The chain joins TRBV25-1 to TRBJ2-5; TRBD2 matches 12 bases. Germline V gene lookup returns CDR1 MGHDK and CDR2 SYGVNS. Unmatched junction bases numbered 15, after V lost 6 bases and J lost 1 base. This CDR3 comprises 19 residues. CDR3: CASRERRLAGAAPQETQYF. The CDR3, as DNA: TGTGCCAGCAGAGAAAGAAGACTAGCGGGAGCTGCCCCCCAAGAGACCCAGTACTTC.

V gene TRBV12-3 or TRBV12-4 combines with J gene TRBJ2-3; possibly TRBD1 or TRBD2 for D (5 bases each). The V end lost 6 bases, the J end lost 3 bases, and 13 bases lay between the germline ends. CDR3 length: 14 amino acids. CDR3 DNA sequence: TGTGCCAGCAGACCCGGGGCCACAACAGATACGCAGTATTTT. Translation gives CASRPGATTDTQYF.

A few counts support this clonotype. The chain has TRBV6-6 and TRBJ2-5, with 9 nucleotides matching TRBD1. Trimming removed 7 bases from V and 4 bases from J; junction bases left unmatched: 10. The CDR3 sequence is 15 residues long. CDR1 is MNHNY and CDR2 is SVGAGI in the germline V gene (reference sequence). The chain's CDR3 is CASKPQTGGGETQYF. For the CDR3, the DNA is TGTGCCAGCAAACCGCAGACAGGGGGAGGAGAGACCCAGTACTTC.

The V call is TRBV20-1, the J call TRBJ1-6; D remains ambiguous. Germline V gene lookup returns CDR1 DFQATT and CDR2 SNEGSKA (reference sequence). CDR3 length: 16 residues. Trimming removed 0 bases at V and 0 bases at J, with 9 bases between. The DNA for the CDR3 is TGCAGTGCTAGAGAAGACGCGAGCTCCTATAATTCACCCCTCCACTTT. Its translation: CSAREDASSYNSPLHF.

This chain links TRBV12-3 or TRBV12-4 with TRBJ2-3; D tentatively fits TRBD1 or TRBD2 (6 bases each). This CDR3 region has 14 residues. V was clipped by 8 bases and J by 3 bases, with 15 bases between them. This chain's CDR3 is CASLRGVRTDTQYF. The CDR3 DNA sequence: TGTGCCAGCTTGAGGGGGGTTAGAACAGATACGCAGTATTTT.

A single count supports this clonotype. The chain combines TRBV7-9 with TRBJ2-7, with D perhaps TRBD1 or TRBD2 (5 bases each). Germline values: CDR1 SEHNR, CDR2 FQNEAQ (reference sequence). There are 15 residues in the CDR3. Trimming took 5 bases from V and 3 from J, leaving 17 bases between them. The chain's CDR3 is CASSPSLTGNYEQYF. The CDR3 nucleotides are TGTGCCAGCAGCCCTAGCCTAACAGGAAACTACGAGCAGTACTTC. Together with reference TRBV7-9 and TRBJ2-7, the CDR3 gives the full variable domain: DTGVSQNPRHKITKRGQNVTFRCDPISEHNRLYWYRQTLGQGPEFLTYFQNEAQLEKSRLLSDRFSAERPKGSFSTLEIQRTEQGDSAMYLCASSPSLTGNYEQYFGPGTRLTVT.

This chain links TRBV5-4 with TRBJ1-6, with TRBD1 matching over 10 bases. V lost 4 bases to trimming and J lost 9 bases; unmatched junction nucleotides: 7. The CDR3 is 15 residues long. Germline CDR1 SGHNT, CDR2 YYREEE (reference sequence). The CDR3 protein is CASSKPGQGISPLHF. The CDR3 bases are TGTGCCAGCAGCAAACCGGGACAGGGGATTTCACCCCTCCACTTT.

The chain links TRBV9 to TRBJ2-1, with D maybe TRBD2 (6 bases). CDR1 is SGDLS and CDR2 is YYNGEE in the germline V gene. This CDR3 region has 16 residues. Trimming stripped 4 bases from V and 4 bases from J, with 18 bases between. CDR3 loop: CASSPTGEEEYNEQFF. The CDR3 bases are TGTGCCAGCAGCCCCACTGGGGAGGAAGAATACAATGAGCAGTTCTTC.

This clonotype has more than one count but fewer than ten. The chain employs TRBV6-2 or TRBV6-3 and TRBJ2-4; D is unresolved. Trimming stripped 7 bases from V and 0 bases from J, with 10 bases between. Germline V gene sequence: CDR1 MNHEY, CDR2 SVGEGT. The CDR3 is made up of 14 amino acids. CDR3 sequence: CASTNWLAKNIQYF. CDR3 nucleotides: TGTGCCAGCACTAATTGGCTAGCCAAAAACATTCAGTACTTC.

The chain links TRBV6-2 or TRBV6-3 to TRBJ2-3; D perhaps matches TRBD1 (6 bases). V lost 2 bases and J lost 3, with 15 bases in between. This CDR3 region has 16 residues. Germline CDR1 and CDR2: MNHEY and SVGEGT. CDR3 nucleotides: TGTGCCAGCAGTTACCCGAAAGGACAGTCAACAGATACGCAGTATTTT. Encoded protein: CASSYPKGQSTDTQYF.

This clonotype appeared a few times. The chain uses TRBV29-1 and TRBJ2-3; weak D call: TRBD1 (5 bases). The CDR3 length is 13 residues. Germline V gene sequence: CDR1 SQVTM, CDR2 ANQGSEA. The V and J ends lost 2 bases and 4 bases respectively, with 10 bases between them. The DNA of the CDR3 is TGCAGCGTTGAACTTCCCAGGGCAGATACGCAGTATTTT. Encoded protein: CSVELPRADTQYF.